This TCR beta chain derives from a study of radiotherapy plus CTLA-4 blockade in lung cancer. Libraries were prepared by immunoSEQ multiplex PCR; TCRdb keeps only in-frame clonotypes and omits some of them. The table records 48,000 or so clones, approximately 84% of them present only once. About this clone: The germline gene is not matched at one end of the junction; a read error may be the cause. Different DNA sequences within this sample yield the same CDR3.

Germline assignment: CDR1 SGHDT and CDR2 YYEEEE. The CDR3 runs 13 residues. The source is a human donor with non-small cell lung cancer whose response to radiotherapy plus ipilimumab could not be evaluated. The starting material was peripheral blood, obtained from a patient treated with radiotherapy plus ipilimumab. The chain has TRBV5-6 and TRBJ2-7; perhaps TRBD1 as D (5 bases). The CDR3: CASSFQGLYEQYF. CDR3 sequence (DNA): TGCGCCAGCAGCTTCCAGGGTCTCTACGAGCAGTACTTC.